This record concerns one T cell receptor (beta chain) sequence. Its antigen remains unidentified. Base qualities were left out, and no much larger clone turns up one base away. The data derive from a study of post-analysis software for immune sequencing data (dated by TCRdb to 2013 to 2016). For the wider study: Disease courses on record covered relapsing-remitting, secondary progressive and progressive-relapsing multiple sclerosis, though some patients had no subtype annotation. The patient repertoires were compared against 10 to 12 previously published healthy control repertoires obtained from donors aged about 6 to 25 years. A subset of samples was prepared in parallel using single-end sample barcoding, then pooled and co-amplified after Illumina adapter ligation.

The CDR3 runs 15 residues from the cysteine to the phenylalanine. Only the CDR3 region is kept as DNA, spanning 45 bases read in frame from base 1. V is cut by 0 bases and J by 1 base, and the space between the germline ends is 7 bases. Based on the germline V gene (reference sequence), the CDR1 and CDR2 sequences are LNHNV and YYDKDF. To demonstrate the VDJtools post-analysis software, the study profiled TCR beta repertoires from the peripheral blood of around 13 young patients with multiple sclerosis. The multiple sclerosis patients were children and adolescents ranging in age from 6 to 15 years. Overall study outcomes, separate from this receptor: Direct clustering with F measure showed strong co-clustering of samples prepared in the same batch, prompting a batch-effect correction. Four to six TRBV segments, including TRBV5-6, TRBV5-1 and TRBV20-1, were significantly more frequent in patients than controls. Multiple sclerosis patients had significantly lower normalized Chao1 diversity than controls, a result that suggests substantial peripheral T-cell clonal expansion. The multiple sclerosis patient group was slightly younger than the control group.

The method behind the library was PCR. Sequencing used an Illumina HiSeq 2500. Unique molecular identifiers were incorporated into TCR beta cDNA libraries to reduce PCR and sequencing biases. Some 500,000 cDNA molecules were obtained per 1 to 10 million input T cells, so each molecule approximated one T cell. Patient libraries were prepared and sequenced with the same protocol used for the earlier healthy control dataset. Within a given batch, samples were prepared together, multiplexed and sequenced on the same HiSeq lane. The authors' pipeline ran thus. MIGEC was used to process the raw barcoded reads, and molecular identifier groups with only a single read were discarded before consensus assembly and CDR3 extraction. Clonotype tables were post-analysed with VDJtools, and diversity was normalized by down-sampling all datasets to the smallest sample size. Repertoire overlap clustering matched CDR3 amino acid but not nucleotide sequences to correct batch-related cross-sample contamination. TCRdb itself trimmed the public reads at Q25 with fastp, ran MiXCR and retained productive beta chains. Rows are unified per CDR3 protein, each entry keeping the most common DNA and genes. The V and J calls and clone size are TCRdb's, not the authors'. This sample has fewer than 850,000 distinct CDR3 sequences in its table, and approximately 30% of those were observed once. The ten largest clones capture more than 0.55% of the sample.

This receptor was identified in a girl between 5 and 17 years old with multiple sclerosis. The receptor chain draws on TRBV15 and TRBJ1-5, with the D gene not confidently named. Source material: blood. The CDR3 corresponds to CATSRDVRSNQPQHF. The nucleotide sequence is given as TGTGCCACCAGCAGAGATGTAAGAAGCAATCAGCCCCAGCATTTT.